These T cell receptor beta chains were read from a single sample in a study of blood T cell repertoires in COVID-19. Sequencing used immunoSEQ multiplex PCR; TCRdb keeps in-frame clones, though not all of them. The sample carries around 290,000 clones, approximately 91% recorded once. The sequenced sample was peripheral blood. These TCRs come from a woman aged 25 to 39 with COVID-19, enrolled during active disease. The CDR3 runs from the conserved cysteine through the conserved F or W. The D gene is left open where the match is weak. A row's size may be missing; if present it is once, few, many or a size class.

D | size | J | V | DNA | CDR3
- | - | TRBJ1-6 | TRBV30 | TGTGCCTCTTTTTCGGACAAATGGGAATCACCCCTCCACTTT | CASFSDKWESPLHF
TRBD1 | - | TRBJ2-7 | TRBV7-9 | TGTGCCAGCAGCTTAGCGGGACAGGGGTACGAGCAGTACTTC | CASSLAGQGYEQYF
TRBD2 | - | TRBJ2-3 | TRBV4-2 | TGTGCCAGCAGCCTCAGGCTAGCGGGGGACACAGATACGCAGTATTTT | CASSLRLAGDTDTQYF
- | - | TRBJ1-2 | TRBV7-8 | TGTGCCAGCAGCGTCGGGAGCGGTTATGGCTACACCTTC | CASSVGSGYGYTF
- | - | TRBJ1-1 | TRBV19 | TGTGCCAGTAGTATTGGTTCCCGGGGGACCACTGAAGCTTTCTTT | CASSIGSRGTTEAFF
- | - | TRBJ2-7 | TRBV18 | TGTGCCAGCTCCCCCGGACTGTCAACCTACGAGCAGTACTTC | CASSPGLSTYEQYF
- | - | TRBJ2-4 | TRBV28 | TGTGCCAGCAGTCGAGGCCGCGACATTCAGTACTTC | CASSRGRDIQYF
TRBD1 | - | TRBJ1-2 | TRBV16 | TGTGCCAGCAGCCAATCCTGGGGACAGGGAGATGGCTACACCTTC | CASSQSWGQGDGYTF
- | - | TRBJ1-5 | TRBV30 | TGTGCCTGGACCCCAGGGTATAGCAATCAGCCCCAGCATTTT | CAWTPGYSNQPQHF
- | - | TRBJ1-1 | TRBV19 | TGTGCCAGTAGTATAGATCACGCAGGGTTAAACACTGAAGCTTTCTTT | CASSIDHAGLNTEAFF
TRBD1 | - | TRBJ1-5 | TRBV5-8 | TGTGCCAGCAGCTTGATCACCGTGACAGGGGGCAATCAGCCCCAGCATTTT | CASSLITVTGGNQPQHF
- | - | TRBJ1-1 | TRBV28 | TGTGCCAGCAGCCTACAGGGGAACACTGAAGCTTTCTTT | CASSLQGNTEAFF
- | few | TRBJ1-1 | TRBV6-5 | TGTGCCAGCAGTCTCGGACAGCTGAACACTGAAGCTTTCTTT | CASSLGQLNTEAFF
- | once | TRBJ1-1 | TRBV11-3 | TGTGCCAGCAGTCGAATTTCTGAGACTGAAGCTTTCTTT | CASSRISETEAFF
- | - | TRBJ2-1 | TRBV6-5 | TGTGCCAGCAGTTTATCCGGGAGCTTATACAATGAGCAGTTCTTC | CASSLSGSLYNEQFF